These 30 T cell receptor beta chains share one sample of origin, sequenced in a study of T cells in Graves' hyperthyroidism and ophthalmopathy. Using RNA transcripts as the source, TCR beta CDR3 regions were amplified. First-round RT-PCR of the TCR CDR3 relied on the HTBI primer set. In TCRdb, the multiplex PCR reads were re-called with MiXCR into one record per CDR3 protein. This table holds around 520,000 distinct CDR3 sequences, approximately 25% found once. Sequencing was performed on blood. The receptors were gathered from a woman aged 25 to 39 with Graves' ophthalmopathy.

A single count supports this clonotype. V is TRBV28 and J is TRBJ2-7; D is uncertain. The CDR3 loop spans 10 amino acids. V lost 4 bases and J 5 bases, leaving 3 bases between the germline ends. Germline V gene lookup returns CDR1 MDHEN and CDR2 SYDVKM. CDR3 nucleotide sequence: TGTGCCAGCAGTTATGACGAGCAGTACTTC. Translation gives CASSYDEQYF.

This clonotype has at least ten counts. The chain has TRBV28 and TRBJ2-5, with D maybe TRBD1 (5 bases). CDR1 MDHEN and CDR2 SYDVKM come from the germline V gene. The CDR3 runs to 15 residues. The ends were cut back, 3 bases at V and 0 bases at J, with 11 bases in the middle. The CDR3 region is CASSLRQGNQETQYF. The CDR3 nucleotides are TGTGCCAGCAGTTTGAGGCAGGGTAACCAAGAGACCCAGTACTTC.

This clonotype came up many times. This chain links TRBV7-2 with TRBJ2-4; tentative D call: TRBD2 (5 bases). The CDR3 is 16 amino acids. Germline V CDR1 and CDR2: SGHTA, FQGNSA. V was clipped by 2 bases and J by 0 bases, with 11 bases between them. The CDR3 nucleotides read TGTGCCAGCAGCTTATTTTCGGGGTTAGCCAAAAACATTCAGTACTTC. Its translation is CASSLFSGLAKNIQYF. The full variable domain, with the rest looked up from reference TRBV7-2 and TRBJ2-4, is GAGVSQSPSNKVTEKGKDVELRCDPISGHTALYWYRQSLGQGLEFLIYFQGNSAPDKSGLPSDRFSAERTGGSVSTLTIQRTQQEDSAVYLCASSLFSGLAKNIQYFGAGTRLSVL.

This clonotype was detected many times. V usage is TRBV7-9 and J usage is TRBJ1-5, with D possibly TRBD1 on 5 matching bases. Deletions cut 2 bases from V and 14 bases from J, with 13 bases between. Germline V gene data show CDR1 as SEHNR and CDR2 as FQNEAQ (reference sequence). This CDR3 comprises 12 residues. CDR3 region: CASSLWGDRKHF. In DNA form, the CDR3 reads TGTGCCAGCAGCTTATGGGGGGATCGAAAGCATTTT.

Concerning this clonotype itself: A read error is possible here, since a much larger clone lies one base away. This chain uses TRBV2 with TRBJ2-2; 11 bases agree with TRBD1. CDR1 and CDR2 (germline): SNHLY, FYNNEI. The CDR3 consists of 16 residues. CDR3 residues: CASRPGQGAGTRELFF. DNA for the CDR3: TGTGCCAGCAGGCCCGGACAGGGGGCGGGCACCCGGGAGCTGTTTTTT. Full variable domain (outside the CDR3, taken from reference TRBV2 and TRBJ2-2): EPEVTQTPSHQVTQMGQEVILRCVPISNHLYFYWYRQILGQKVEFLVSFYNNEISEKSEIFDDQFSVERPDGSNFTLKIRSTKLEDSAMYFCASRPGQGAGTRELFFGEGSRLTVL.

This clonotype was seen many times. The chain uses TRBV30 and TRBJ2-5; 9 bases agree with TRBD1. The J segment lost 5 bases and the V segment lost 4 bases, leaving 5 bases of the junction unmatched. Germline V lookup: CDR1 GTSNPN, CDR2 SVGIG (reference sequence). CDR3 size: 13 residues. The CDR3 nucleotides read TGTGCCTGGACCAAACAGGGGGCTGAGACCCAGTACTTC. This translates into CAWTKQGAETQYF.

The chain carries TRBV27 and TRBJ2-2; D unresolved. V lost 3 bases to trimming and J lost 0 bases, with 5 bases between them. The CDR3 length is 14 residues. Germline CDR1 and CDR2: MNHEY and SMNVEV (reference sequence). The DNA for the CDR3 is TGTGCCAGCAGTTTCAGAGCGAACACCGGGGAGCTGTTTTTT. Amino acids: CASSFRANTGELFF.

The table lists this clonotype with a few counts. The chain couples TRBV12-3 or TRBV12-4 to TRBJ2-7; the D gene is possibly TRBD2 (5 bases). The germline V and J ends were trimmed by 6 bases and 2 bases, with 11 bases remaining between them. The CDR3 runs to 13 residues. The CDR3 loop reads CASSLEAPYEQYF. CDR3 coding DNA: TGTGCCAGCAGCCTGGAGGCACCCTACGAGCAGTACTTC.

The V gene is TRBV6-1, the J gene TRBJ1-2; 7 nucleotides line up with TRBD1. The junction had 9 bases not matched to a gene; V was cut back by 6 bases and J by 5 bases. CDR1 is MNHNS and CDR2 is SASEGT in the germline V gene. The CDR3 loop spans 14 amino acids. The CDR3 bases are TGTGCCAGCAGGGGGGACAGCGGAGGATATGGCTACACCTTC. Translating it yields CASRGDSGGYGYTF.

This clonotype occurred a few times. The V and J genes are TRBV20-1 and TRBJ2-7, with 7 bases fitting TRBD1. Germline V gene lookup returns CDR1 DFQATT and CDR2 SNEGSKA (reference sequence). CDR3 length equals 15 residues. The junction had 8 bases not matched to a gene; V was cut back by 0 bases and J by 3 bases. The CDR3 DNA reads as TGCAGTGCTAGAGATCTTGGGACAGACTACTACGAGCAGTACTTC. Its protein is CSARDLGTDYYEQYF.

This clonotype was seen repeatedly, ten times or more. The rearrangement joins TRBV9 to TRBJ1-1; D is ambiguous. The CDR3 is 14 residues long. The V and J ends lost 0 bases and 5 bases respectively, with 11 bases between them. Germline V CDR1 and CDR2: SGDLS, YYNGEE. Here the CDR3 DNA reads TGTGCCAGCAGCGTAGCACACGGAGGGACTGAAGCTTTCTTT. As protein: CASSVAHGGTEAFF.

This clonotype was seen many times. The rearrangement links TRBV10-1 to TRBJ1-2, with 7 bases lining up with TRBD1. CDR3 length equals 15 residues. V lost 3 bases to trimming and J lost 6 bases; unmatched junction nucleotides: 10. Germline loops: CDR1 WNHNN, CDR2 SYGVQD (reference sequence). The CDR3 DNA is TGCGCCAGCAGTGAACCGGGACAGCCCTGGGATGGCTACACCTTC. It specifies CASSEPGQPWDGYTF.

This clonotype was recorded a few times. This sequence joins TRBV20-1 and TRBJ2-3; TRBD2 matches at 12 bases. There are 15 residues in the CDR3. V was pared by 2 bases and J by 4 bases, with 4 bases of the junction left unmatched. CDR1 and CDR2 (germline): DFQATT, SNEGSKA (reference sequence). The CDR3 loop reads CSARRTSGDPDTQYF. The CDR3 DNA reads as TGCAGTGCTAGAAGGACTAGCGGGGATCCAGATACGCAGTATTTT.

The chain couples TRBV12-3 or TRBV12-4 to TRBJ1-5, with TRBD1 as a possible D gene (5 bases). The length of the CDR3 is 22 residues. V was clipped by 2 bases and J by 0 bases, with 29 bases between them. CDR3 amino acids: CASSLTSRGATSLRLSNQPQHF. The DNA for the CDR3 is TGTGCCAGCAGTTTAACATCGAGAGGGGCGACATCTTTACGTCTTAGCAATCAGCCCCAGCATTTT.

This clonotype was seen many times. The rearrangement joins TRBV6-1 to TRBJ2-6; D gene ambiguous. V lost 0 bases to trimming and J lost 2 bases, with 2 bases between them. Germline CDR1 MNHNS, CDR2 SASEGT. This CDR3 has 14 residues. The CDR3, as DNA: TGTGCCAGCAGTGAAGCGACTGGGGCCAACGTCCTGACTTTC. Amino acid sequence: CASSEATGANVLTF.

This clonotype was observed a handful of times. This sequence joins TRBV20-1 and TRBJ2-3, with TRBD1 identical over 11 bases. Germline V gives CDR1 DFQATT, CDR2 SNEGSKA (reference sequence). This CDR3 has 15 residues. J gave up 2 bases and V 2 bases, and 3 bases lay outside the gene matches. In DNA form, the CDR3 reads TGCAGTGCTAGACTGGGACAGGGGGACACAGATACGCAGTATTTT. It encodes CSARLGQGDTDTQYF.

The chain couples TRBV20-1 to TRBJ2-3; D gene uncertain. This CDR3 contains 13 residues. Germline CDR1 reads DFQATT; CDR2 reads SNEGSKA (reference sequence). Trimming cost V 3 bases and J 5 bases, with 12 bases left between them. As DNA, the CDR3 is TGCAGTGCTAGGCCCCCGGCGAGAGATACGCAGTATTTT. It encodes CSARPPARDTQYF.

This clonotype was counted many times. The chain recombines TRBV6-5 with TRBJ2-7; TRBD2 aligns across 7 bases. The CDR3 totals 16 residues. J gave up 2 bases and V 2 bases, and 9 bases lay outside the gene matches. CDR1 is MNHEY, CDR2 SVGAGI, per germline. The CDR3 coding sequence is TGTGCCAGCAGTTACCCTCTAGCGGTGGTTACCTACGAGCAGTACTTC. It is translated as CASSYPLAVVTYEQYF.

In its sample, this clonotype was seen many times. The genes are TRBV13 and TRBJ1-1; the D gene is possibly TRBD1 (5 bases). The CDR3 has 17 amino acids. Trimming shortened V by 4 bases and J by 8 bases, and 26 bases separated the two germline ends. Per germline, CDR1 PRHDT and CDR2 FYEKMQ (reference sequence). The CDR3 loop is CASSSRNVRGLTAEAFF. DNA of the CDR3: TGTGCCAGCAGCTCCCGGAATGTGAGGGGACTCACTGCCGAAGCTTTCTTT.

In this sample, this clonotype turned up a few times. This chain links TRBV12-3 or TRBV12-4 with TRBJ2-5; TRBD2 aligns across 10 bases. Trimming at V came to 3 bases and at J to 1 base, leaving 5 bases not matched to a gene. This CDR3 region has 16 residues. This CDR3 reads CASSFEAGGLQETQYF. In nucleotides, the CDR3 is TGTGCCAGCAGTTTCGAAGCGGGAGGGCTCCAAGAGACCCAGTACTTC.

Many counts were recorded for this clonotype. The chain carries TRBV6-1 and TRBJ1-2, with 7 bases matching TRBD1. V shed 6 bases, J shed 6 bases, and the junction held 7 bases outside the gene matches. The CDR3 is 13 amino acids. Germline V CDR1 and CDR2: MNHNS, SASEGT. CDR3 DNA: TGTGCCAGCAGGATCAGGGGGGATAATGGCTACACCTTC. Amino acids: CASRIRGDNGYTF.

This clonotype was found a few times. J is TRBJ2-5 and V is TRBV12-3 or TRBV12-4; possibly TRBD1 for D (5 bases). The CDR3 length is 14 residues. The germline V and J ends were trimmed by 7 bases and 8 bases, with 20 bases remaining between them. The CDR3: CASTTWIGVETQYF. Here the CDR3 DNA reads TGTGCCAGCACTACTTGGATAGGGGTCGAAACCCAGTACTTC.

This clonotype appeared many times. The rearrangement uses TRBV20-1 and TRBJ2-7, with D possibly being TRBD2 (6 bases). CDR3 length equals 16 residues. CDR1 and CDR2 from the germline V gene are DFQATT and SNEGSKA (reference sequence). Trimming stripped 0 bases from V and 4 bases from J, with 19 bases between. The CDR3 nucleotides are TGCAGTGCTAGAGATACCGGGACTGGACTTGGTTACGAGCAGTACTTC. Translating it yields CSARDTGTGLGYEQYF.

This clonotype came up many times. The chain combines TRBV10-3 with TRBJ1-1, with a possible D match to TRBD1 (5 bases). Deletions cut 0 bases from V and 4 bases from J, with 12 bases between. This CDR3 is 15 amino acids long. CDR1 is ENHRY and CDR2 is SYGVKD in the germline V gene. The DNA of the CDR3 is TGTGCCATCAGTGAGTCGGTACGGGGGAGCACTGAAGCTTTCTTT. Encoded protein: CAISESVRGSTEAFF.

In this sample, this clonotype turned up many times. The rearrangement links TRBV12-3 or TRBV12-4 to TRBJ2-6, with D possibly called TRBD1 or TRBD2 (5 bases each). The CDR3 consists of 15 residues. Trimming removed 5 bases from V and 0 bases from J, with 8 bases in between. CDR3 region: CASSQGVSGANVLTF. The CDR3 nucleotides read TGTGCCAGCAGTCAGGGAGTCTCTGGGGCCAACGTCCTGACTTTC.

There are many counts of this clonotype. The CDR3 DNA follows: TGTGCCAGCAGTTTATCGGGGACAGCGTACGAGCAGTACTTC. It is translated as CASSLSGTAYEQYF. The chain is built from TRBV27 and TRBJ2-7; the match to TRBD1 covers 7 bases. There are 14 residues in the CDR3. Germline loops: CDR1 MNHEY, CDR2 SMNVEV (reference sequence). V lost 0 bases and J lost 4; bases outside the gene matches: 3.

The chain employs TRBV19 and TRBJ1-5; no definite D call. This CDR3 spans 15 amino acids. CDR1 and CDR2 from the germline V gene are LNHDA and SQIVND (reference sequence). V lost 0 bases, J lost 0 bases, and 6 bases lay in between. As DNA, the CDR3 is TGTGCCAGTAGTATAGATCATAATAGCAATCAGCCCCAGCATTTT. It codes for CASSIDHNSNQPQHF. The variable domain in full, with the rest retrieved from reference TRBV19 and TRBJ1-5, is DGGITQSPKYLFRKEGQNVTLSCEQNLNHDAMYWYRQDPGQGLRLIYYSQIVNDFQKGDIAEGYSVSREKKESFPLTVTSAQKNPTAFYLCASSIDHNSNQPQHFGDGTRLSIL.

This clonotype appeared many times. The genes are TRBV7-3 and TRBJ2-5, with 9 bases lining up with TRBD2. CDR1 SGHTA and CDR2 FQGTGA come from the germline V gene. The CDR3 spans 15 residues. With 1 base clipped from V and 5 bases from J, the junction kept 5 bases outside the gene matches. CDR3 residues: CASSLRPSGVETQYF. CDR3 in DNA: TGTGCCAGCAGCTTAAGGCCTAGCGGGGTGGAGACCCAGTACTTC.

This clonotype was recorded a few times. The J gene is TRBJ1-1, the V gene TRBV29-1; D gene uncertain. CDR1 and CDR2 (germline): SQVTM, ANQGSEA. Trimming left V 5 bases short and J 1 base short, with 5 bases between. The CDR3 is 11 residues long. The CDR3 spells CSVLTNTEAFF. The CDR3 nucleotides read TGCAGCGTTTTGACGAACACTGAAGCTTTCTTT.

The chain is built from TRBV12-3 or TRBV12-4 and TRBJ1-1, with D uncertain. The ends were cut back, 1 base at V and 4 bases at J, with 10 bases in the middle. This CDR3 comprises 14 residues. The CDR3: CASSLDLPGTEAFF. CDR3 sequence (DNA): TGTGCCAGCAGTTTAGACCTCCCAGGCACTGAAGCTTTCTTT.